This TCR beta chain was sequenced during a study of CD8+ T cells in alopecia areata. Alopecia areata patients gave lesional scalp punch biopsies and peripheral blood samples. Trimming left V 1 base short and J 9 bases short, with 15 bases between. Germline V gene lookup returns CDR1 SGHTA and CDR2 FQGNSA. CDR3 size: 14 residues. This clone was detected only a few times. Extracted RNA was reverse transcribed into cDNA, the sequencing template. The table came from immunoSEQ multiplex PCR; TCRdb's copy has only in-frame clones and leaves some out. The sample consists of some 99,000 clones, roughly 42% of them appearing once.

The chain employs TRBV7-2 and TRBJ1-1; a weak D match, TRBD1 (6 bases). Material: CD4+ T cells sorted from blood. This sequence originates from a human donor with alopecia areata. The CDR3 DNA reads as TGTGCCAGCAGCTTAGACAGGGTGACGACAAAAGCTTTCTTT. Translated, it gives CASSLDRVTTKAFF.